The 7 T cell receptor beta chains presented below share a single source sample, sequenced in a study of molecular identifiers for immune sequencing clone quantification. MiXCR, run by TCRdb on the PCR reads, gives a single entry per CDR3 protein. The data show 460,000 or so distinct CDR3 sequences, over 20% seen once. Material: naive CD8+ T cells from blood, with Jurkat cell RNA spiked in. As to subset: FACS-sorted CD8+CD4-CCR7+CD45RA+ naive T cells. Receptors originate from a human donor in good health. Some libraries in this study had Jurkat cell RNA spiked in.

This clonotype appeared many times. V and J are TRBV14 and TRBJ2-6; D remains unclear. Germline V gene sequence: CDR1 SGHDN, CDR2 FVKESK. This CDR3 is built from 15 residues. Trimming took 3 bases from V and 0 from J, leaving 6 bases between them. The CDR3 DNA sequence: TGTGCCAGCAGCCATCTGAGCTCTGGGGCCAACGTCCTGACTTTC. Residues: CASSHLSSGANVLTF. Together with reference TRBV14 and TRBJ2-6, the CDR3 gives the full variable domain: EAGVTQFPSHSVIEKGQTVTLRCDPISGHDNLYWYRRVMGKEIKFLLHFVKESKQDESGMPNNRFLAERTGGTYSTLKVQPAELEDSGVYFCASSHLSSGANVLTFGAGSRLTVL.

This clonotype was detected only a few times. The chain employs TRBV18 and TRBJ1-4; D unclear. The V gene's germline CDR1 is KGHSH and CDR2 LQKENI. The V gene lost 3 bases and the J gene lost 4 bases, with 12 bases spanning the gap. The CDR3 sequence is 15 residues long. Here the CDR3 DNA reads TGTGCCAGCTCACCCGATGTGGGAATTAATGAAAAACTGTTTTTT. Residues: CASSPDVGINEKLFF. Based on the CDR3 plus reference TRBV18 and TRBJ1-4, the full variable domain is NAGVMQNPRHLVRRRGQEARLRCSPMKGHSHVYWYRQLPEEGLKFMVYLQKENIIDESGMPKERFSAEFPKEGPSILRIQQVVRGDSAAYFCASSPDVGINEKLFFGSGTQLSVL.

This clonotype was detected many times. The chain uses TRBV20-1 and TRBJ1-1; D unclear. The V gene lost 5 bases and the J gene lost 4 bases, with 14 bases spanning the gap. The CDR3 length is 13 residues. Germline V gene sequence: CDR1 DFQATT, CDR2 SNEGSKA (reference sequence). The CDR3: CSAAPYQFTEAFF. The CDR3 DNA sequence: TGCAGTGCTGCCCCCTACCAATTCACTGAAGCTTTCTTT.

The V gene is TRBV6-2 or TRBV6-3, the J gene TRBJ2-7; unclear D gene. This CDR3 has 13 residues. The V end was cut by 0 bases, the J end by 2 bases, with 5 bases between. Germline V gene sequence: CDR1 MNHEY, CDR2 SVGEGT. The CDR3 here is CASSYSQTYEQYF. The CDR3 bases are TGTGCCAGCAGTTACTCACAGACCTACGAGCAGTACTTC.

As concerns this clonotype: A much larger clone is a single base away; this may be a read error. The rearrangement links TRBV7-2 to TRBJ2-1; TRBD2 matches at 8 bases. From germline, CDR1 is SGHTA and CDR2 FQGNSA. V trimming: 2 bases; J trimming: 5 bases; junction bases outside the gene matches: 2. The length of the CDR3 is 14 residues. CDR3 amino acids: CASSLSGSDNEQFF. CDR3 in DNA: TGTGCCAGCAGCTTAAGCGGGAGTGACAATGAGCAGTTCTTC.

This clonotype was recorded a few times. The V gene is TRBV6-6, the J gene TRBJ2-5; D is perhaps TRBD2 (5 bases). The CDR3 runs to 17 residues. V was shortened by 1 base and J by 7 bases, with 22 bases between the two germline ends. Germline CDR1 MNHNY, CDR2 SVGAGI (reference sequence). The CDR3 nucleotides are TGTGCCAGCAGTTACTACCCGGGGAGCGAGACGTCGCGGACCCAGTACTTC. Its protein is CASSYYPGSETSRTQYF.

CDR3 coding DNA: TGTGCCAGCAGCTTTCAATCGGACAGTTCGTACGAGCAGTACTTC. Its protein is CASSFQSDSSYEQYF. This rearrangement joins TRBV5-4 to TRBJ2-7; a weak D match, TRBD1 (6 bases). V lost 2 bases and J 4 bases, leaving 16 bases between the germline ends. The CDR3 loop spans 15 amino acids. CDR1 and CDR2 from the germline V gene are SGHNT and YYREEE (reference sequence).